One sample yielded the 9 T cell receptor beta chains listed below, sequenced in a study of identical twins. In TCRdb, the 5' RACE reads were re-called with MiXCR into one record per CDR3 protein. The sample contains nearly 650,000 distinct CDR3 sequences, just over 7% of which appear only once. The data were also submitted as part of a second study, on yellow fever vaccine responses in identical twins.

The sample comprised PBMCs. The receptors stem from a woman between 18 and 29 years old in good health.

This clonotype has just a few counts. The J gene is TRBJ2-1, the V gene TRBV9, with D possibly being TRBD1 or TRBD2 (6 bases each). The CDR3 runs to 16 residues. The V and J ends lost 5 bases and 6 bases respectively, with 21 bases between them. CDR1 is SGDLS, CDR2 YYNGEE, per germline. CDR3 sequence (DNA): TGTGCCAGCAGTAAGGGGGGATCGGGAGCTGTCAATGAGCAGTTCTTC. Residues: CASSKGGSGAVNEQFF.

CDR3: CSARDPGGGGYNEQFF. As DNA, the CDR3 is TGCAGTGCTAGAGATCCTGGCGGGGGGGGGTACAATGAGCAGTTCTTC. The chain combines TRBV20-1 with TRBJ2-1, with 9 bases identical to TRBD2. V lost 0 bases, J lost 4 bases, and 7 bases stayed unmatched. The CDR3 is made up of 16 amino acids. Looked up from germline, CDR1 is DFQATT and CDR2 is SNEGSKA (reference sequence).

The sample holds a few counts of this clonotype. The chain employs TRBV12-3 or TRBV12-4 and TRBJ1-2, with D perhaps TRBD1 (5 bases). Trimming cost V 6 bases and J 8 bases, with 10 bases left between them. The length of the CDR3 is 11 residues. The CDR3, as DNA: TGTGCCAGCAGGTCCGGGGCGGGCTACACCTTC. Protein: CASRSGAGYTF.

This rearrangement joins TRBV12-3 or TRBV12-4 to TRBJ2-2; 8 bases are shared with TRBD2. The CDR3 totals 18 residues. V trimming: 6 bases; J trimming: 7 bases; junction bases outside the gene matches: 19. This CDR3 reads CASRLSGRNGGAHGELFF. The CDR3 DNA is TGTGCCAGCAGACTTTCCGGGCGGAACGGGGGGGCGCACGGGGAGCTGTTTTTT.

This clonotype showed up just a few times. This chain connects TRBV12-3 or TRBV12-4 to TRBJ2-3, with D unclear. This CDR3 is built from 14 residues. V was trimmed by 5 bases and J by 0 bases, leaving 9 bases between them. The chain's CDR3 is CASSKMTSTDTQYF. CDR3 bases: TGTGCCAGCAGTAAGATGACTAGCACAGATACGCAGTATTTT.

This clonotype was observed a few times. The chain uses TRBV6-2 or TRBV6-3 and TRBJ2-1; TRBD2 agrees at 11 bases. The CDR3 runs 15 residues. With V trimmed by 4 bases and J by 7 bases, 6 bases remained unmatched. CDR1 is MNHEY, CDR2 SVGEGT, per germline. Here the CDR3 DNA reads TGTGCCAGCAGTTCAGCTAGCGGGAGGAGGAATGAGCAGTTCTTC. This translates into CASSSASGRRNEQFF.

As concerns this clonotype: One end of the junction fails to match germline, which may point to a read error. The DNA of the CDR3 is TGCGCCAGCAGCGTACACCCGGGACTAGCCGAATACAATGTGCAGTTCTTC. Protein product: CASSVHPGLAEYNVQFF. The chain employs TRBV4-1 and TRBJ2-1; 9 nucleotides line up with TRBD2. The CDR3 length is 17 residues. Germline V gene data show CDR1 as MGHRA and CDR2 as YSYEKL.

In this sample, this clonotype turned up a few times. The chain employs TRBV6-5 and TRBJ2-1; TRBD2 aligns across 7 bases. V dropped 0 bases and J dropped 6; count of bases not matched to a gene: 8. The CDR3 runs to 16 residues. Germline lookup yields CDR1 MNHEY and CDR2 SVGAGI. CDR3 coding DNA: TGTGCCAGCAGTTACTCGCGCCTAGCGGAAGGCAATGAGCAGTTCTTC. Its translation is CASSYSRLAEGNEQFF.

The chain combines TRBV5-6 with TRBJ2-6; unclear D gene. Trimming cost V 1 base and J 4 bases, with 9 bases left between them. Germline-derived CDR1 and CDR2 are SGHDT and YYEEEE. This CDR3 region has 15 residues. CDR3 protein: CASSLTGWGANVLTF. The CDR3, as DNA: TGTGCCAGCAGCTTGACGGGTTGGGGGGCCAACGTCCTGACTTTC.